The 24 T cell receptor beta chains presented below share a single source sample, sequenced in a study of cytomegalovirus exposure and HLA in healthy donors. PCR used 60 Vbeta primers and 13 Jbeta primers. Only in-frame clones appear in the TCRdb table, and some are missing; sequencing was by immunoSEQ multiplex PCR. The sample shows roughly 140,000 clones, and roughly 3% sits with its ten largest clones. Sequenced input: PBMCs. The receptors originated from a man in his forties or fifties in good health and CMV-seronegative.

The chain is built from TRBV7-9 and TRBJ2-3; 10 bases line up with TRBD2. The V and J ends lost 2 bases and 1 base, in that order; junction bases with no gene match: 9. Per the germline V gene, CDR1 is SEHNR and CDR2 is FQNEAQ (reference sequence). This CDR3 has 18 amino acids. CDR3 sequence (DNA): TGTGCCAGCAGCTTATCTCTAGCGGGGGAAGGTCGCACAGATACGCAGTATTTT. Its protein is CASSLSLAGEGRTDTQYF. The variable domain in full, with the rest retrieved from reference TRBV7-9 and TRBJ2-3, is DTGVSQNPRHKITKRGQNVTFRCDPISEHNRLYWYRQTLGQGPEFLTYFQNEAQLEKSRLLSDRFSAERPKGSFSTLEIQRTEQGDSAMYLCASSLSLAGEGRTDTQYFGPGTRLTVL.

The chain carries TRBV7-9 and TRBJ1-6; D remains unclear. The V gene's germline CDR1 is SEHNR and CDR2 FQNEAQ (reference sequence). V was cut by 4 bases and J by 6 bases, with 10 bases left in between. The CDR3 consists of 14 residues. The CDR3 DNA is TGTGCCAGCAGCTCGTCGCTCGGTAATTCACCCCTCCACTTT. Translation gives CASSSSLGNSPLHF.

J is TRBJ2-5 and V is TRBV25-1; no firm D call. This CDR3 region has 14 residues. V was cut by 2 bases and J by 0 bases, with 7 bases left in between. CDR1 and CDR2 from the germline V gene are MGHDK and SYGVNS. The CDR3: CASSEVGYQETQYF. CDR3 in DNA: TGTGCCAGCAGTGAAGTTGGCTACCAAGAGACCCAGTACTTC.

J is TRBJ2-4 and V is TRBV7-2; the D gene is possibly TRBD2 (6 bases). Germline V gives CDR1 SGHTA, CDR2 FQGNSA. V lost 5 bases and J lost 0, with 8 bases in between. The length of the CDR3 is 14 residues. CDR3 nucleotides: TGTGCCAGCAGCCCGGGACTAGCCAAAAACATTCAGTACTTC. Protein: CASSPGLAKNIQYF.

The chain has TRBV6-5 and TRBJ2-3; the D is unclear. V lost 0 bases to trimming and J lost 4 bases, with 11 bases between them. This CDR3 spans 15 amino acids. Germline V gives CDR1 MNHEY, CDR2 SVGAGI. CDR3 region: CASSYSYLAPDTQYF. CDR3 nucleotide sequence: TGTGCCAGCAGTTACTCTTACTTAGCCCCAGATACGCAGTATTTT.

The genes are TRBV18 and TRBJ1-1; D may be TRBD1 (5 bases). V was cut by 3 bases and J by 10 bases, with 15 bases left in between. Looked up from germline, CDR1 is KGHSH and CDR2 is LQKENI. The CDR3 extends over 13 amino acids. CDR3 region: CASSPPGGLLAFF. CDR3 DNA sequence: TGTGCCAGCTCACCGCCGGGGGGACTACTAGCTTTCTTT.

The CDR3 sequence is CASSGGDWYNEQFF. DNA of the CDR3: TGTGCCAGCAGCGGAGGGGACTGGTACAATGAGCAGTTCTTC. The J gene is TRBJ2-1, the V gene TRBV9; possible D gene TRBD2, 6 bases. The CDR3 runs 14 residues. Between the trimmed V and J ends, which lost 3 bases and 4 bases, there was a span of 11 bases. CDR1 SGDLS and CDR2 YYNGEE come from the germline V gene.

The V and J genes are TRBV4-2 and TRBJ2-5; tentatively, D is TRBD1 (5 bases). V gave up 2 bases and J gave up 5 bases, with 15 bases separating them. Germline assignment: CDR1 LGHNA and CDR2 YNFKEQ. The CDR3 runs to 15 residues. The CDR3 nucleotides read TGTGCCAGCAGCCAAAAGCAGGGTATCGTCGAGACCCAGTACTTC. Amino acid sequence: CASSQKQGIVETQYF.

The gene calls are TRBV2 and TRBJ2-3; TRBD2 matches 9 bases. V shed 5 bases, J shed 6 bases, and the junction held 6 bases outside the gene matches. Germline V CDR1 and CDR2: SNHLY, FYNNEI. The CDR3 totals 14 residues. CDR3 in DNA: TGTGCCAGCAGTCCCCGCGGGGGGGAGGATACGCAGTATTTT. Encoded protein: CASSPRGGEDTQYF.

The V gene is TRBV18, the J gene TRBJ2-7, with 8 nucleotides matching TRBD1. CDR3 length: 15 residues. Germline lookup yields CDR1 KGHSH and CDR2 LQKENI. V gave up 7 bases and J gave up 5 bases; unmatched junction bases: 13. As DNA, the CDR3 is TGTGCCAGCTTAGAGTCCGGGACAGGAGCCCACGAGCAGTACTTC. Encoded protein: CASLESGTGAHEQYF.

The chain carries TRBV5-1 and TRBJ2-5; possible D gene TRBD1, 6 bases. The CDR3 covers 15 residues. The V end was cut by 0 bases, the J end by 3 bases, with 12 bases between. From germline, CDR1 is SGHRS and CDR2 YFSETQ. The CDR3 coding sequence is TGCGCCAGCAGCTTGGCTGGACAGTGGGAAGAGACCCAGTACTTC. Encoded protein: CASSLAGQWEETQYF. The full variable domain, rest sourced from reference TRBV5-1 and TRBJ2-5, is KAGVTQTPRYLIKTRGQQVTLSCSPISGHRSVSWYQQTPGQGLQFLFEYFSETQRNKGNFPGRFSGRQFSNSRSEMNVSTLELGDSALYLCASSLAGQWEETQYFGPGTRLLVL.

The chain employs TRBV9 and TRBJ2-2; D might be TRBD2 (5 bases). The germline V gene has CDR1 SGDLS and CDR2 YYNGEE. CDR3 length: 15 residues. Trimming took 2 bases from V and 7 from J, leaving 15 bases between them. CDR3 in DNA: TGTGCCAGCAGCGTGTCGATCCGGGAAAACGGGGAGCTGTTTTTT. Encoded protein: CASSVSIRENGELFF.

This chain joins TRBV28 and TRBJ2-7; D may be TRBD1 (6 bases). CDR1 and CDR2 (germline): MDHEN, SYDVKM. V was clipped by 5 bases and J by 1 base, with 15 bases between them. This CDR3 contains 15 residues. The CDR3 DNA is TGTGCCAGCAGTGCTACAGGGTTCAGGTCCTACGAGCAGTACTTC. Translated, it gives CASSATGFRSYEQYF.

CDR3 nucleotide sequence: TGTGCCAGCAGTGCCCTGCCCGGGAACACTGAAGCTTTCTTT. This translates into CASSALPGNTEAFF. The rearrangement uses TRBV2 and TRBJ1-1; D gene ambiguous. From germline, CDR1 is SNHLY and CDR2 FYNNEI. Trimming removed 4 bases from V and 1 base from J, with 10 bases in between. The CDR3 covers 14 residues.

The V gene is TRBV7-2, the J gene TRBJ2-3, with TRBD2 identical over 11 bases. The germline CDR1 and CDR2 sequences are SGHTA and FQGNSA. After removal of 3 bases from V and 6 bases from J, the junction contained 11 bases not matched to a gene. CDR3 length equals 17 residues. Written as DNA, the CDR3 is TGTGCCAGCAGCTTGCAGCTTTTAGCGGGGGGGCAGGATACGCAGTATTTT. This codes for CASSLQLLAGGQDTQYF.

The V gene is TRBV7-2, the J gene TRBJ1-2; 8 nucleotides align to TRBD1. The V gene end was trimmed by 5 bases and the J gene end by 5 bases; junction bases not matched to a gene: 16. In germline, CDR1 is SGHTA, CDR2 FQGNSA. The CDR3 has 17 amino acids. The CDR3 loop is CASSPLQGALTFYGYTF. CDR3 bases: TGTGCCAGCAGCCCCCTCCAGGGGGCACTGACTTTTTATGGCTACACCTTC.

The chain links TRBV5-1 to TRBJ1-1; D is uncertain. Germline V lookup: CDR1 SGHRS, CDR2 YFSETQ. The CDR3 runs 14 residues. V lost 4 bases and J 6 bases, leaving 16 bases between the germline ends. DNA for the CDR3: TGCGCCAGCAGCCCGGTACTTATGAGTGCTGAAGCTTTCTTT. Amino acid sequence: CASSPVLMSAEAFF. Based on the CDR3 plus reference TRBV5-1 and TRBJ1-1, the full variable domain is KAGVTQTPRYLIKTRGQQVTLSCSPISGHRSVSWYQQTPGQGLQFLFEYFSETQRNKGNFPGRFSGRQFSNSRSEMNVSTLELGDSALYLCASSPVLMSAEAFFGQGTRLTVV.

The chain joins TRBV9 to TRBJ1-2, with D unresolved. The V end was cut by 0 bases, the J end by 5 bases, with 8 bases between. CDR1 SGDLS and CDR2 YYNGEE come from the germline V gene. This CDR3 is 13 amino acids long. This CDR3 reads CASSVDLGYGYTF. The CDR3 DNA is TGTGCCAGCAGCGTAGATCTCGGGTATGGCTACACCTTC.

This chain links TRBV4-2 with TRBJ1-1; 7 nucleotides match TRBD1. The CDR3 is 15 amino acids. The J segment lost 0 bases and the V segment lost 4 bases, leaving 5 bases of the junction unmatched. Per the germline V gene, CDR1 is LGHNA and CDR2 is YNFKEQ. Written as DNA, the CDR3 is TGTGCCAGCAGCCTTCAAACAGGGGTGAACACTGAAGCTTTCTTT. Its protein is CASSLQTGVNTEAFF.

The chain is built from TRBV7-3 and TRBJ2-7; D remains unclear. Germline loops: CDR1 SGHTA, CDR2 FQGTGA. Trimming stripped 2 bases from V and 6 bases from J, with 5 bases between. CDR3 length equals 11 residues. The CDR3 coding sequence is TGTGCCAGCAGCTTACTCTCCGAGCAGTACTTC. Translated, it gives CASSLLSEQYF.

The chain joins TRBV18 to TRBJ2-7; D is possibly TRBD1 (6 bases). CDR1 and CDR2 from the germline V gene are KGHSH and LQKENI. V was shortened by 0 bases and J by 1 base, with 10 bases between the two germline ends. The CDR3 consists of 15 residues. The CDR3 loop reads CASSPPQGISYEQYF. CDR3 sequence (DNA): TGTGCCAGCTCACCACCACAGGGAATATCCTACGAGCAGTACTTC. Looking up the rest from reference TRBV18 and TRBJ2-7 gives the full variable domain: NAGVMQNPRHLVRRRGQEARLRCSPMKGHSHVYWYRQLPEEGLKFMVYLQKENIIDESGMPKERFSAEFPKEGPSILRIQQVVRGDSAAYFCASSPPQGISYEQYFGPGTRLTVT.

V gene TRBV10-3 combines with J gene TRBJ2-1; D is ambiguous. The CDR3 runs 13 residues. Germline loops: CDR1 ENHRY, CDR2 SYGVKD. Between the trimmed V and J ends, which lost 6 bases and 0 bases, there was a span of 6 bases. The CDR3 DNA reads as TGTGCCATCAGAAACAGCTCCTACAATGAGCAGTTCTTC. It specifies CAIRNSSYNEQFF.

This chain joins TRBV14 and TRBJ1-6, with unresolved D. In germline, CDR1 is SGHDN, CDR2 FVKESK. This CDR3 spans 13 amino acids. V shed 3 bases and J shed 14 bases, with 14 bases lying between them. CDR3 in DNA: TGTGCCAGCAGCCAGCGCCCTATATATTCCCTCCACTTT. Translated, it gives CASSQRPIYSLHF.

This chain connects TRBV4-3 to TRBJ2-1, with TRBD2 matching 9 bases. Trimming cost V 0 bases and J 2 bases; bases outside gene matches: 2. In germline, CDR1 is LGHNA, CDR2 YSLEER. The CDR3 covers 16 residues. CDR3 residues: CASSQDGGGAYNEQFF. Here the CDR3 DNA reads TGCGCCAGCAGCCAAGATGGCGGGGGGGCCTACAATGAGCAGTTCTTC.